The 5 T cell receptor beta chains below were found in one sample sequenced in a study of T-cell memory formation after mild COVID-19. TCRdb used MiXCR to reprocess the 5' RACE reads, holding one entry per CDR3 protein. The data show 350,000 to 550,000 distinct CDR3 sequences, roughly 18% seen once. The sequenced sample was PBMCs or a T cell subset sorted from them (not recorded which). These receptors were obtained from a man in his late teens or twenties who had mild COVID-19 (a few samples of this study predate the infection). Cell type and time point are not known.

The chain employs TRBV7-9 and TRBJ2-7; a weak D match, TRBD1 (6 bases). The V end lost 8 bases, the J end lost 1 base, and 15 bases lay between the germline ends. This CDR3 has 14 residues. Germline CDR1 SEHNR, CDR2 FQNEAQ (reference sequence). CDR3 DNA: TGTGCCAGCTCCGAACGACAGGAATCCTACGAGCAGTACTTC. Amino acids: CASSERQESYEQYF. The entire variable domain, with the rest obtained from reference TRBV7-9 and TRBJ2-7, is as follows: DTGVSQNPRHKITKRGQNVTFRCDPISEHNRLYWYRQTLGQGPEFLTYFQNEAQLEKSRLLSDRFSAERPKGSFSTLEIQRTEQGDSAMYLCASSERQESYEQYFGPGTRLTVT.

The genes are TRBV6-5 and TRBJ2-7; D is ambiguous. The CDR3 spans 15 residues. V lost 5 bases, J lost 3 bases, and 17 bases lay in between. Germline V gene sequence: CDR1 MNHEY, CDR2 SVGAGI. This chain's CDR3 is CASSPESGRFYEQYV. In nucleotides, the CDR3 is TGTGCCAGCAGTCCCGAGTCGGGCCGCTTCTACGAGCAGTACGTC.

The chain couples TRBV7-8 to TRBJ1-5; perhaps TRBD1 as D (6 bases). Germline V gene lookup returns CDR1 SGHVS and CDR2 FQNEAQ. The CDR3 sequence is 14 residues long. V was clipped by 5 bases and J by 1 base, with 9 bases between them. The CDR3 loop is CASSHGTSNQPQHF. The CDR3, as DNA: TGTGCCAGCAGCCACGGGACAAGCAATCAGCCCCAGCATTTT.

This rearrangement joins TRBV2 to TRBJ2-1; 8 positions agree with TRBD1. Germline loops: CDR1 SNHLY, CDR2 FYNNEI. Losses at the gene ends were 5 bases for V and 6 bases for J; bases not matched to a gene: 6. The CDR3 length is 14 residues. CDR3 protein: CASSLQGAGNEQFF. The CDR3 nucleotides are TGTGCCAGCAGTCTCCAGGGGGCGGGCAATGAGCAGTTCTTC.

This clonotype was seen a few times. The chain links TRBV7-2 to TRBJ2-5; TRBD2 matches at 9 bases. Looked up from germline, CDR1 is SGHTA and CDR2 is FQGNSA. The CDR3 loop spans 16 amino acids. The junction had 9 bases not matched to a gene; V was cut back by 2 bases and J by 5 bases. CDR3 region: CASSLMGGGALETQYF. The CDR3 DNA follows: TGTGCCAGCAGCTTAATGGGCGGGGGGGCCTTGGAGACCCAGTACTTC.